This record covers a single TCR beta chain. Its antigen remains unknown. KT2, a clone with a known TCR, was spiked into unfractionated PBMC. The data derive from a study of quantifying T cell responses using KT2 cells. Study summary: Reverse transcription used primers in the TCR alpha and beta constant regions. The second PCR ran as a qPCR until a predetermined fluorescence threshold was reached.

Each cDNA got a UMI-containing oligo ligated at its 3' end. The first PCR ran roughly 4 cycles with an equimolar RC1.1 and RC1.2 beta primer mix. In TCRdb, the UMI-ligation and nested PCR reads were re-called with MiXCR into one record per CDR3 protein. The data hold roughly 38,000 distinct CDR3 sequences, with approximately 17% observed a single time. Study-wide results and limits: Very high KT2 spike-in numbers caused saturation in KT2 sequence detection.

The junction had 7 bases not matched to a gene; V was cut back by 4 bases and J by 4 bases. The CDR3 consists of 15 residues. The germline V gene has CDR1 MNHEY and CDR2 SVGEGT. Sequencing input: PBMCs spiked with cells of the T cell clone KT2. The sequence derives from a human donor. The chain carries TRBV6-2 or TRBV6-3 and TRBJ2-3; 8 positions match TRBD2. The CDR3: CASSFQAGVPDTQYF. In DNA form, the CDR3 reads TGTGCCAGCAGTTTTCAAGCGGGAGTTCCAGATACGCAGTATTTT.